This T cell receptor beta chain was obtained from a study of blood T cell repertoires in COVID-19. About the research overall: Sample material is recorded as cDNA or gDNA derived from T cells, B-cell-depleted T cells, or PBMCs.

CDR3 length equals 14 residues. Germline CDR1 and CDR2: LNHDA and SQIVND (reference sequence). V lost 5 bases, J lost 8 bases, and 7 bases stayed unmatched. Generated by immunoSEQ multiplex PCR, the TCRdb table keeps only in-frame clones and is missing some. Of about 410,000 clones in the sample, 89% were seen once. The chain links TRBV19 to TRBJ1-4, with TRBD1 matching 8 bases. The specimen sequenced was peripheral blood. This TCR derives from a woman aged 40 to 50 with COVID-19, enrolled during active disease. CDR3 sequence: CASSLGQGREKLFF. The CDR3 nucleotides are TGTGCCAGTAGTTTAGGACAGGGAAGAGAAAAACTGTTTTTT.